Listed below are T cell receptor beta chains from one sample, sequenced in a study of cytomegalovirus exposure and HLA in healthy donors. Some clones are missing from TCRdb's copy, which holds only in-frame ones; the method was immunoSEQ multiplex PCR. The sample records fewer than 120,000 clones, more than 65% being singletons. Sequenced input: PBMCs. The receptors here all came from a man younger than 45 in good health and CMV-seropositive. The CDR3 runs from the conserved cysteine through the conserved F or W. D genes are given only for firm matches. The listing skips clone size in some rows; elsewhere it reads once, few, many or a size class.

v_gene,abundance,j_gene,d_gene,len,CDR3aa,CDR3nt
TRBV6-5,NA,TRBJ2-1,NA,15,CASSYEGRSYNEQFF,TGTGCCAGCAGTTACGAGGGCCGCTCCTACAATGAGCAGTTCTTC
TRBV7-9,NA,TRBJ2-5,TRBD1,18,CASSLPASRQGTEETQYF,TGTGCCAGCAGCTTACCGGCGTCTAGACAGGGGACGGAAGAGACCCAGTACTTC
TRBV27,NA,TRBJ2-1,NA,11,CATTVGNEQFF,TGTGCCACCACGGTCGGTAATGAGCAGTTCTTC
TRBV15,NA,TRBJ2-6,NA,17,CATSGSGSLSGANVLTF,TGTGCCACCAGTGGCAGCGGGTCGCTCTCTGGGGCCAACGTCCTGACTTTC
TRBV5-1,NA,TRBJ2-1,TRBD2,15,CASSVIAGDYNEQFF,TGCGCCAGCAGCGTAATAGCGGGGGACTACAATGAGCAGTTCTTC
TRBV19,NA,TRBJ1-5,TRBD1,17,CASSIDLATGGNQPQHF,TGTGCCAGTAGTATAGATCTGGCTACAGGGGGTAATCAGCCCCAGCATTTT
TRBV6-5,NA,TRBJ2-1,NA,14,CASSYGGAMNEQFF,TGTGCCAGCAGTTACGGGGGGGCCATGAATGAGCAGTTCTTC
TRBV28,NA,TRBJ1-4,TRBD1,18,CASSLAFPTGGASEKLFF,TGTGCCAGCAGTCTCGCTTTCCCGACAGGGGGCGCATCTGAAAAACTGTTTTTT
TRBV6-6,NA,TRBJ1-1,NA,14,CASSYSEGNTEAFF,TGTGCCAGCAGTTACTCGGAGGGGAACACTGAAGCTTTCTTT
TRBV6-4,NA,TRBJ2-5,NA,13,CASKAGAFETQYF,TGTGCCAGCAAAGCAGGGGCCTTTGAGACCCAGTACTTC
TRBV7-9,NA,TRBJ2-1,TRBD2,15,CASSRRGGPYNEQFF,TGTGCCAGCAGCCGGCGGGGGGGCCCCTACAATGAGCAGTTCTTC
TRBV30,NA,TRBJ1-2,NA,12,CAWSASRGRYTF,TGTGCCTGGAGTGCCTCTCGGGGAAGATACACCTTC
TRBV19,NA,TRBJ2-7,TRBD1,14,CASSIEGTEDEQYF,TGTGCCAGTAGTATCGAAGGGACAGAGGACGAGCAGTACTTC
TRBV7-2,NA,TRBJ2-7,NA,12,CASSLRSDEQYF,TGTGCCAGCAGCTTAAGGAGCGACGAGCAGTACTTC
TRBV28,NA,TRBJ1-4,NA,14,CAITQAATNEKLFF,TGTGCCATCACCCAGGCCGCAACTAATGAAAAACTGTTTTTT
TRBV28,NA,TRBJ2-3,TRBD2,14,CASSSGTSVHTQYF,TGTGCCAGCAGTTCCGGGACTAGCGTCCATACGCAGTATTTT
TRBV1,NA,TRBJ2-2,NA,13,CTSSHTNTGELFF,TGCACCAGCAGCCATACTAACACCGGGGAGCTGTTTTTT
TRBV5-1,NA,TRBJ2-1,NA,15,CASSLTLPPYNEQFF,TGCGCCAGCAGCTTGACACTACCCCCCTACAATGAGCAGTTCTTC
TRBV28,NA,TRBJ2-3,NA,14,CASSPGLVEDTQYF,TGTGCCAGCAGCCCTGGACTGGTGGAAGATACGCAGTATTTT
TRBV11-2,NA,TRBJ2-5,TRBD2,14,CASSSLAGRGAQYF,TGTGCCAGCAGCTCCCTAGCGGGGCGGGGGGCCCAGTACTTC
TRBV2,NA,TRBJ1-4,TRBD1,13,CASKGTGGEKLFF,TGTGCCAGCAAAGGGACAGGGGGTGAAAAACTGTTTTTT
TRBV27,once,TRBJ2-1,TRBD2,14,CASSYGGGYNEQFF,TGTGCCAGCAGTTACGGGGGGGGATACAATGAGCAGTTCTTC
TRBV27,NA,TRBJ1-2,NA,16,CASSLGGGGRSYGYTF,TGTGCCAGCAGTTTAGGAGGGGGGGGTCGGAGCTATGGCTACACCTTC
TRBV28,NA,TRBJ2-5,NA,15,CASSYRQVGGETQYF,TGTGCCAGCAGTTATCGACAGGTGGGAGGGGAGACCCAGTACTTC
TRBV5-1,NA,TRBJ2-1,NA,12,CASSLGVDEQFF,TGCGCCAGCAGCTTGGGCGTTGATGAGCAGTTCTTC